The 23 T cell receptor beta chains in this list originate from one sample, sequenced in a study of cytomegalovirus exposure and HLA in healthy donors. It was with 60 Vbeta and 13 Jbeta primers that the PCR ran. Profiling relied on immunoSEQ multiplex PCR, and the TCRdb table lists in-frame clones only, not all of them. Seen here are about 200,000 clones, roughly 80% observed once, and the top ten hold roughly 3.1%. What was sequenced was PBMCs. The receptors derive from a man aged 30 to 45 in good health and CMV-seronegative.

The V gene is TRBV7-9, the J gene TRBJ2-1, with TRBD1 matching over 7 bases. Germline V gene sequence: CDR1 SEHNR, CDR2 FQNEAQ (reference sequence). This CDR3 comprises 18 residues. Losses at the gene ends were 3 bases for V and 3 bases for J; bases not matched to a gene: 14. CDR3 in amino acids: CASSFEGTRDSLYNEQFF. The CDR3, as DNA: TGTGCCAGCAGCTTCGAGGGCACCCGGGACAGTCTCTACAATGAGCAGTTCTTC.

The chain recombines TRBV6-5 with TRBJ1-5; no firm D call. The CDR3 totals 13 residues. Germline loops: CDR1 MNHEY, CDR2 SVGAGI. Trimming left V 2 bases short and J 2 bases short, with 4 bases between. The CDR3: CASSYTGNQPQHF. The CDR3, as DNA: TGTGCCAGCAGTTACACGGGCAATCAGCCCCAGCATTTT.

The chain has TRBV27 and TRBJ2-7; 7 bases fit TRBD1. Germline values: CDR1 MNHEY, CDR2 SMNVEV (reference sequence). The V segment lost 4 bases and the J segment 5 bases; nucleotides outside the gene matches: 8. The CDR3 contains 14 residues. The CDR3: CASSSLGQFHEQYF. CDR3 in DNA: TGTGCCAGCAGTTCTTTGGGACAGTTCCACGAGCAGTACTTC.

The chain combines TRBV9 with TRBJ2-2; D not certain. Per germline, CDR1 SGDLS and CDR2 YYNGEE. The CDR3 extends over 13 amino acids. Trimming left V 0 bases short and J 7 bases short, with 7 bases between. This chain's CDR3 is CASSVGGIGELFF. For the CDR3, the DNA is TGTGCCAGCAGCGTAGGCGGAATCGGGGAGCTGTTTTTT.

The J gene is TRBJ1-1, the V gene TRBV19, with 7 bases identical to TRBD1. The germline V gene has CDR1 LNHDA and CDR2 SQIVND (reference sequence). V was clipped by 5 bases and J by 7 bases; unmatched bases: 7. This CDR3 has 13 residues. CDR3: CASSPRQGLEAFF. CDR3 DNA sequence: TGTGCCAGTAGTCCCAGACAGGGCCTTGAAGCTTTCTTT.

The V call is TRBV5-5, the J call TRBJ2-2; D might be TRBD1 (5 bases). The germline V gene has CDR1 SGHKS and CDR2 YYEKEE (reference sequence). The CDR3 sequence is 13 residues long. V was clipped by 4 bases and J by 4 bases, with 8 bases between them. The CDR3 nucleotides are TGTGCCAGCAGCGTAGGGGTCACCGGGGAGCTGTTTTTT. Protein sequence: CASSVGVTGELFF.

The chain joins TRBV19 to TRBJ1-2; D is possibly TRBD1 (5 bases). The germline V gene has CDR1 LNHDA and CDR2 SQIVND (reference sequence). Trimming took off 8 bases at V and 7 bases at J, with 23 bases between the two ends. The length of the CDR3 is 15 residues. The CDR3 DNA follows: TGTGCCAGTGGACTCCCGGGACTAACATTCCGTGGCTACACCTTC. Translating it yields CASGLPGLTFRGYTF.

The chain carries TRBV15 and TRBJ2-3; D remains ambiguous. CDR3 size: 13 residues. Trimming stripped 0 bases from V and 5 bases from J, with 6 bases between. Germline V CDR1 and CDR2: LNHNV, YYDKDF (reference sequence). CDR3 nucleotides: TGTGCCACCAGCAGAGATCAGTTAGATACGCAGTATTTT. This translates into CATSRDQLDTQYF.

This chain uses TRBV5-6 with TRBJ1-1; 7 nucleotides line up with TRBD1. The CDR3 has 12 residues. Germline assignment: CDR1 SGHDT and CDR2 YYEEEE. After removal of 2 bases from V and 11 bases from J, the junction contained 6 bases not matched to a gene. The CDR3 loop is CASSFQTGEAFF. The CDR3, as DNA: TGTGCCAGCAGCTTTCAAACAGGGGAGGCTTTCTTT.

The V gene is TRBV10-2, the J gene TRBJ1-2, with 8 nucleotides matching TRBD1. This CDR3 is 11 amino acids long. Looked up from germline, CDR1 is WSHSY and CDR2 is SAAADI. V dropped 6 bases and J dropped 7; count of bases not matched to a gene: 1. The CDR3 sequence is CASRDRVGYTF. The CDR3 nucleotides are TGCGCCAGCAGGGACAGGGTTGGCTACACCTTC.

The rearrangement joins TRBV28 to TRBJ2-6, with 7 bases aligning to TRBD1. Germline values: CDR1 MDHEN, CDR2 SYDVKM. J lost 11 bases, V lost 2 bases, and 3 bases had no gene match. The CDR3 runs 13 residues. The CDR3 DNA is TGTGCCAGCAGTTTAGGACAGGTCGACGTCCTGACTTTC. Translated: CASSLGQVDVLTF.

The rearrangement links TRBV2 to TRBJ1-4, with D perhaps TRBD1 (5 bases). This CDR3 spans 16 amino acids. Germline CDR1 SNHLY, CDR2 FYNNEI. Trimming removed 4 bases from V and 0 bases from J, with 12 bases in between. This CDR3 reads CASSGGRAATNEKLFF. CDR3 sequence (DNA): TGTGCCAGCAGTGGGGGCAGGGCTGCAACTAATGAAAAACTGTTTTTT. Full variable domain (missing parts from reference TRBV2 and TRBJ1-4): EPEVTQTPSHQVTQMGQEVILRCVPISNHLYFYWYRQILGQKVEFLVSFYNNEISEKSEIFDDQFSVERPDGSNFTLKIRSTKLEDSAMYFCASSGGRAATNEKLFFGSGTQLSVL.

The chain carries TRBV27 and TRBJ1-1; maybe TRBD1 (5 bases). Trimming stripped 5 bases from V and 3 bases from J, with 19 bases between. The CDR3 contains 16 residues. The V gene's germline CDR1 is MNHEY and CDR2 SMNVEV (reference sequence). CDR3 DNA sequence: TGTGCCAGCAGTACAAACAACCGATGGGGGGACACTGAAGCTTTCTTT. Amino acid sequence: CASSTNNRWGDTEAFF.

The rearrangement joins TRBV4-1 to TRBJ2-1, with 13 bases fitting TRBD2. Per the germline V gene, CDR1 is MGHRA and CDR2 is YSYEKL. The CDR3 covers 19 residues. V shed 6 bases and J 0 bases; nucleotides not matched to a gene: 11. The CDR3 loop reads CASSQPGLAGILSYNEQFF. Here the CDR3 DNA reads TGCGCCAGCAGTCAACCGGGACTAGCGGGGATTCTCTCCTACAATGAGCAGTTCTTC.

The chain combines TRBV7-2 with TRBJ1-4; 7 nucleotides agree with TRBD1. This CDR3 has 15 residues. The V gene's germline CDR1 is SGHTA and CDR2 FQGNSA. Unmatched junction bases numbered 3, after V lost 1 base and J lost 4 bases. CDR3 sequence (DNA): TGTGCCAGCAGCTTAGGGACAGGCTTTAATGAAAAACTGTTTTTT. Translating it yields CASSLGTGFNEKLFF.

In nucleotides, the CDR3 is TGTGCCAGCACCTCCCTTTGGCCAGGGTCGGCCACCGGGGAGCTGTTTTTT. Translated: CASTSLWPGSATGELFF. The chain employs TRBV11-2 and TRBJ2-2; D might be TRBD1 (5 bases). The V end lost 7 bases, the J end lost 4 bases, and 22 bases lay between the germline ends. The CDR3 consists of 17 residues. Germline V gene sequence: CDR1 SGHAT, CDR2 FQNNGV.

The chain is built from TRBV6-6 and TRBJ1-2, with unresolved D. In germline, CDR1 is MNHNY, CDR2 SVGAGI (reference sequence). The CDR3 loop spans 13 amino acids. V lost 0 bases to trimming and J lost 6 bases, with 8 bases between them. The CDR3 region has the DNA TGTGCCAGCAGTTACTCGAGCGGAGATGGCTACACCTTC. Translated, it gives CASSYSSGDGYTF.

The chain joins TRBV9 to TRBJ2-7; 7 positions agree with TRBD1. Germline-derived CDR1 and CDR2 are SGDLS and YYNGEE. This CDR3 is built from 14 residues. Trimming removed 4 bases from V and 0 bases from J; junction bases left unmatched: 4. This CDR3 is CASSKRTGSYEQYF. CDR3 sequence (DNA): TGTGCCAGCAGCAAGCGGACAGGCTCCTACGAGCAGTACTTC.

CDR3: CASRAQLQGRNTEAFF. In DNA form, the CDR3 reads TGCGCCAGCAGGGCCCAATTACAGGGGAGGAACACTGAAGCTTTCTTT. The V call is TRBV5-1, the J call TRBJ1-1; 7 bases match TRBD1. Germline trimming cut 5 bases from V and 1 base from J; bases unmatched to any gene: 11. CDR3 length: 16 residues. CDR1 and CDR2 (germline): SGHRS, YFSETQ.

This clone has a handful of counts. CDR3: CASRGQFLPYEQYF. CDR3 bases: TGTGCCAGCAGGGGACAGTTTCTCCCATACGAGCAGTACTTC. This rearrangement joins TRBV2 to TRBJ2-7, with 7 bases identical to TRBD1. Trimming cost V 6 bases and J 4 bases; bases outside gene matches: 9. Germline V CDR1 and CDR2: SNHLY, FYNNEI. This CDR3 comprises 14 residues.

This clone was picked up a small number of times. The CDR3 sequence: CASSVADRTGNTEAFF. CDR3 nucleotide sequence: TGTGCCAGCAGCGTAGCCGACCGGACAGGGAACACTGAAGCTTTCTTT. V is TRBV9 and J is TRBJ1-1; 7 bases are shared with TRBD1. Trimming at V came to 0 bases and at J to 1 base, leaving 6 bases not matched to a gene. In germline, CDR1 is SGDLS, CDR2 YYNGEE. This CDR3 is 16 amino acids long.

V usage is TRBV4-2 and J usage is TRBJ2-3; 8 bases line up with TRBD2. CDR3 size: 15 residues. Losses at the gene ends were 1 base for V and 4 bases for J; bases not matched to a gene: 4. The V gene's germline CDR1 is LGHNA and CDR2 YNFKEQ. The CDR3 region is CASSQVSGVADTQYF. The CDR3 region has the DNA TGTGCCAGCAGCCAAGTTAGCGGGGTCGCAGATACGCAGTATTTT.

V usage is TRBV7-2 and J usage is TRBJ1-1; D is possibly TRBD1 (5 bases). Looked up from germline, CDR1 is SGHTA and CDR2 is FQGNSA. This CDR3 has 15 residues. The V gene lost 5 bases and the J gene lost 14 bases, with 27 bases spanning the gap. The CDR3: CASSPSRGRGGEVFF. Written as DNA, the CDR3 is TGTGCCAGCAGCCCTTCTCGTGGAAGGGGCGGGGAGGTGTTCTTT. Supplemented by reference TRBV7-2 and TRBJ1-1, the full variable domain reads GAGVSQSPSNKVTEKGKDVELRCDPISGHTALYWYRQSLGQGLEFLIYFQGNSAPDKSGLPSDRFSAERTGGSVSTLTIQRTQQEDSAVYLCASSPSRGRGGEVFFGQGTRLTVV.